The 6 T cell receptor beta chains listed next were all sequenced from one sample in a study of cytomegalovirus exposure and HLA in healthy donors. Clones were sequenced by immunoSEQ multiplex PCR, and TCRdb holds only the in-frame ones, with some missing. In the table there are about 120,000 clones, around 95% of which are singletons. The specimen sequenced was PBMCs. These receptors were obtained from a man between 18 and 29 years old in good health and CMV-seronegative.

The chain links TRBV19 to TRBJ2-7; D remains ambiguous. The V end was cut by 0 bases, the J end by 8 bases, with 11 bases between. CDR1 is LNHDA and CDR2 is SQIVND in the germline V gene (reference sequence). The CDR3 is 13 residues long. CDR3 region: CASSIDLSPQQYF. DNA for the CDR3: TGTGCCAGTAGTATAGATCTTAGCCCTCAGCAGTACTTC.

Comments on this clone: This sample also contains other DNA sequences that code for the same CDR3. V usage is TRBV7-2 and J usage is TRBJ2-1; 11 bases line up with TRBD2. The CDR3 is 15 amino acids. From germline, CDR1 is SGHTA and CDR2 FQGNSA. V gave up 0 bases and J gave up 5 bases; unmatched junction bases: 0. CDR3 loop: CASSLASGRDNEQFF. As DNA, the CDR3 is TGTGCCAGCAGCTTAGCTAGCGGGAGGGACAATGAGCAGTTCTTC.

This rearrangement joins TRBV18 to TRBJ1-4; TRBD1 matches 7 bases. The CDR3 length is 15 residues. CDR1 and CDR2 from the germline V gene are KGHSH and LQKENI. Trimming cost V 1 base and J 5 bases; bases outside gene matches: 4. Here the CDR3 reads CASSPQAGGNEKLFF. For the CDR3, the DNA is TGTGCCAGCTCACCACAGGCAGGGGGGAATGAAAAACTGTTTTTT.

In DNA form, the CDR3 reads TGTGCCTGGAGTGCTCCAGGGGGCTGGGAGACCCAGTACTTC. Protein sequence: CAWSAPGGWETQYF. The rearrangement links TRBV30 to TRBJ2-5, with 8 bases aligning to TRBD1. Trimming removed 1 base from V and 5 bases from J; junction bases left unmatched: 6. Germline V gene lookup returns CDR1 GTSNPN and CDR2 SVGIG (reference sequence). The CDR3 spans 14 residues.

The chain couples TRBV4-3 to TRBJ2-7; the D gene is possibly TRBD1 (6 bases). There are 15 residues in the CDR3. In germline, CDR1 is LGHNA, CDR2 YSLEER. Trimming left V 4 bases short and J 1 base short, with 14 bases between. The CDR3 here is CASSRDFGQSYEQYF. The CDR3 DNA sequence: TGCGCCAGCAGCCGAGACTTCGGACAGTCCTACGAGCAGTACTTC.

The chain carries TRBV6-5 and TRBJ1-1, with no clear D. The V and J ends lost 2 bases and 0 bases respectively, with 7 bases between them. The CDR3 is 14 amino acids. Germline CDR1 MNHEY, CDR2 SVGAGI. CDR3 protein: CASSYERLNTEAFF. The CDR3 nucleotides are TGTGCCAGCAGTTACGAGCGGCTGAACACTGAAGCTTTCTTT.